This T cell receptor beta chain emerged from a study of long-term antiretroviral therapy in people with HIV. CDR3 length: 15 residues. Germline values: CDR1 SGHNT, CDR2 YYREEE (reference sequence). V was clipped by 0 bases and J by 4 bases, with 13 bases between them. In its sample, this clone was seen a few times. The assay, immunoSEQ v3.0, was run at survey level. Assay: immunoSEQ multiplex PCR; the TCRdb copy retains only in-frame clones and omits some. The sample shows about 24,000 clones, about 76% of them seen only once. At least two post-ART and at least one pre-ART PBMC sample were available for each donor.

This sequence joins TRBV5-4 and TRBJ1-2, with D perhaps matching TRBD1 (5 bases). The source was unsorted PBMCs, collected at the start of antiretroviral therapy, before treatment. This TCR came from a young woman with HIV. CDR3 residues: CASSLAGGEPYGYTF. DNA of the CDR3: TGTGCCAGCAGCTTGGCCGGAGGGGAGCCCTATGGCTACACCTTC. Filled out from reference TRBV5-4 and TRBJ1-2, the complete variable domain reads ETGVTQSPTHLIKTRGQQVTLRCSSQSGHNTVSWYQQALGQGPQFIFQYYREEENGRGNFPPRFSGLQFPNYSSELNVNALELDDSALYLCASSLAGGEPYGYTFGSGTRLTVV.